This T cell receptor (beta chain) was obtained from a study of tumor-infiltrating lymphocytes in primary liver carcinoma. Study-level background: Surgical resection treated primary liver carcinoma in the patients. Broader study findings: Tumor top-250-clone fractions significantly exceeded those of blood (p = 0.039). Because of bulk unsorted sampling, CD4+ and CD8+ repertoires were not subjected to comparison.

This clonotype has a count of ten or more. The antigen is undetermined. Starting from about 0.5 ug of total RNA, TCR beta cDNA was produced with a primer in the constant region. What produced the TCR beta libraries was three nested multiplex PCR rounds using slightly modified ARM-PCR. For roughly 10 cycles apiece, the opening two PCR rounds ran with TRBV1-TRBV30 forward primers and a C-beta reverse primer. MiXCR, run by TCRdb on the multiplex PCR reads, gives a single entry per CDR3 protein. In the table there are about 320,000 distinct CDR3 sequences, 60% to 80% of which are singletons. The CDR3 is made up of 15 amino acids. V lost 2 bases to trimming and J lost 0 bases, with 8 bases between them. Both blood RNA, taken from unsorted whole blood, and germline DNA were extracted. No patient had received treatment, and all had chronic HBV infection.

The rearrangement links TRBV12-3 or TRBV12-4 to TRBJ1-3; the D gene is possibly TRBD1 (6 bases). The TCR sequence derives from a man between 35 and 55 years old with primary liver carcinoma and hepatitis B virus infection. Sequenced: peripheral blood. In DNA, the CDR3 is TGTGCCAGCAGTTTAACAGGGAGCTCTGGAAACACCATATATTTT. This encodes CASSLTGSSGNTIYF.